This T cell receptor beta chain derives from a study of a mutant IDH1 vaccine in newly diagnosed glioma. Study in general: Vaccination started 4-6 weeks after radiotherapy alone, or with temozolomide cycles. The earlier regimen, radiotherapy, temozolomide, or both, was most often both. Sex among treated patients split about 60% male, roughly 38% female; mean age was about 40 years. Points from the study as a whole: Pseudoprogression appeared unlinked to shifts in leading peripheral T cell clonotypes.

Profiling relied on immunoSEQ multiplex PCR, and the TCRdb table lists in-frame clones only, not all of them. The data show around 60,000 clones, 80% to 85% seen once. V lost 2 bases and J 0 bases, leaving 10 bases between the germline ends. The length of the CDR3 is 16 residues. Germline V gene lookup returns CDR1 SEHNR and CDR2 FQNEAQ (reference sequence). For this clone: Its cognate antigen is unknown.

Time point in this sample: week 35, safety follow-up. All doses held 300 ug of mutant IDH1 20-mer peptide, with topical imiquimod. This clonotype was sampled from a man aged 30-40 years with glioma. The sequences come from PBMCs, collected from a glioma patient whose treatment included an IDH1 peptide vaccine. The V and J genes are TRBV7-9 and TRBJ1-4, with D hard to call. CDR3 DNA sequence: TGTGCCAGCAGCTTATTCGAGGCAGCAACTAATGAAAAACTGTTTTTT. Translating it yields CASSLFEAATNEKLFF.